These 4 T cell receptor beta chains share one sample of origin, sequenced in a study of T cell clonality in common variable immunodeficiency (dated by TCRdb to the mid-2010s). Preparation of the library involved the immunoSEQ multiplex PCR assay. TCRdb limited this immuneACCESS table to in-frame rearrangements with V and J called. A share of clones is missing; checked studies link under half to unresolved V genes, and the rest is unexplained. In this sample, more than 35,000 clones appear, none counted once only. The ten biggest clones cover about 0.7% of the sample. The material sequenced was peripheral blood mononuclear cells. Receptor source: a person aged 18 to 69 in good health.

This clone came up many times. The read halts 3 residues ahead of the CDR3 end, with the missing end drawn from the germline J gene. The rearrangement links TRBV19 to TRBJ1-1; weak D call: TRBD1 (5 bases). CDR3 length equals 13 residues. Germline CDR1 is LNHDA and CDR2 is SQIVND (reference sequence). Trimming took 0 bases from V and 6 from J, leaving 8 bases between them. The DNA read from the CDR3 is TGTGCCAGTAGTATAGACCCAGGGTCTGAA. Protein: CASSIDPGSE. The whole CDR3 region reads CASSIDPGSEAFF.

Details on this clone: The DNA ends 3 residues before the CDR3 does, and the rest of the CDR3 is filled in from the germline J gene. This chain joins TRBV11-2 and TRBJ2-7; D may be TRBD2 (6 bases). Germline V gene lookup returns CDR1 SGHAT and CDR2 FQNNGV. V lost 5 bases to trimming and J lost 2 bases, with 13 bases between them. The CDR3 is 14 residues long. The CDR3 is CASSPQTGAYEQYF. The DNA read from the CDR3 is TGTGCCAGCAGCCCTCAGACGGGGGCCTACGAG.

This clone was seen many times. Coverage ceases 3 residues before the CDR3 finishes, and the germline J gene fills in the end. The chain has TRBV2 and TRBJ1-2, with 8 bases matching TRBD1. J gave up 0 bases and V 5 bases, and 2 bases lay outside the gene matches. Germline CDR1 and CDR2: SNHLY and FYNNEI. This CDR3 contains 14 residues. CDR3 sequence: CASSQDRANYGYTF. The sequenced part of the CDR3 DNA is TGTGCCAGCAGTCAGGACAGGGCTAACTATGGC. Together with reference TRBV2 and TRBJ1-2, the CDR3 gives the full variable domain: EPEVTQTPSHQVTQMGQEVILRCVPISNHLYFYWYRQILGQKVEFLVSFYNNEISEKSEIFDDQFSVERPDGSNFTLKIRSTKLEDSAMYFCASSQDRANYGYTFGSGTRLTVV.

The table lists this clone with many counts. The missing CDR3 end, 3 residues past where the read stops, is filled in from the germline J gene. This sequence joins TRBV5-5 and TRBJ2-7; possibly TRBD2 for D (6 bases). The CDR3 extends over 15 amino acids. The ends were cut back, 0 bases at V and 4 bases at J, with 14 bases in the middle. Germline V gene sequence: CDR1 SGHKS, CDR2 YYEKEE (reference sequence). CDR3 sequence: CASSLVMTGLYEQYF. Incomplete CDR3 DNA: TGTGCCAGCAGCTTGGTCATGACGGGACTTTACGAG.